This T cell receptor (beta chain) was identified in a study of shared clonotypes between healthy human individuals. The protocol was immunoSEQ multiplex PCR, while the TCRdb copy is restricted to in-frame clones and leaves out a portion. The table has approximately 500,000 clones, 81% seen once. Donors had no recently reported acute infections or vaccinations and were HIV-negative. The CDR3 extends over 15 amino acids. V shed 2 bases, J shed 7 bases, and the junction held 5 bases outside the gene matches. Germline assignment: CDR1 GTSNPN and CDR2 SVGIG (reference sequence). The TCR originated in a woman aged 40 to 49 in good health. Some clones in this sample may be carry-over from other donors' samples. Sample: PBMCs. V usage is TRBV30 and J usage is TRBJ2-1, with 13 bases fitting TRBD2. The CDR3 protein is CAWSRGLAGVNEQFF. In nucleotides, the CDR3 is TGTGCCTGGAGTAGAGGACTAGCGGGAGTGAATGAGCAGTTCTTC.